The present entry profiles one TCR beta chain with its context. Its antigen is still unknown. A junction boundary mismatches the germline segment, possibly from a read error. This entry belongs to a study of identical twins. TCRdb processed the 5' RACE reads anew with MiXCR; each CDR3 protein has one entry. The data hold 1,800,000 or so distinct CDR3 sequences, with about 30% observed a single time. Study-wide results and caveats: Modeled out-of-frame TCR alpha sharing in monozygotic twins fell below observed levels. Out-of-frame beta chain sequences displayed weaker excess sharing between twins.

There are 11 residues in the CDR3. Germline-derived CDR1 and CDR2 are MNHEY and SVGAGI. This TCR came from a newborn girl in good health. Source material: cord blood. This rearrangement joins TRBV6-5 to TRBJ2-5; unclear D gene. Written as DNA, the CDR3 is TGTTCCAGCAGTTTAGTTGAGACCCAGTACTTC. It encodes CSSSLVETQYF.